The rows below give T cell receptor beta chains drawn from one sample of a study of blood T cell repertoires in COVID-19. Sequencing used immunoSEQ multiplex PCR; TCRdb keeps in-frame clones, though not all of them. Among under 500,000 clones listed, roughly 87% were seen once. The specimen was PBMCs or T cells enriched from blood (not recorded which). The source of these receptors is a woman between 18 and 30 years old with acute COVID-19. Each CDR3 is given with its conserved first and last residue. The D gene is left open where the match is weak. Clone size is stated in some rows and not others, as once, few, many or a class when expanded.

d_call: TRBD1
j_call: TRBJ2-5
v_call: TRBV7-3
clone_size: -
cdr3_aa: CASSPRQGDETQYF
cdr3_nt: TGTGCCAGCAGCCCCCGACAGGGCGACGAGACCCAGTACTTC

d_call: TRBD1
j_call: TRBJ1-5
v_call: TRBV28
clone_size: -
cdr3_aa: CASSLGQGDQPQHF
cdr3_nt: TGTGCCAGCAGTTTAGGACAGGGCGACCAGCCCCAGCATTTT

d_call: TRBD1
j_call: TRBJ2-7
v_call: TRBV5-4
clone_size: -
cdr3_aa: CASSLDRASYEQYF
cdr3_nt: TGTGCCAGCAGCCTGGACAGGGCCTCCTACGAGCAGTACTTC

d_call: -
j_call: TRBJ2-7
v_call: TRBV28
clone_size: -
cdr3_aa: CASSLAMEQYF
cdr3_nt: TGTGCCAGCAGTTTAGCGATGGAGCAGTACTTC

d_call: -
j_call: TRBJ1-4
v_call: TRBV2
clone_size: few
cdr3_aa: CASVRSTREKLFF
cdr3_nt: TGTGCCAGCGTGAGGTCAACTCGAGAAAAACTGTTTTTT

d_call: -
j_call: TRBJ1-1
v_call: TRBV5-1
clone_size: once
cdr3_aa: CASAPPGLMNTEAFF
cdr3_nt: TGCGCCAGCGCCCCCCCGGGGTTGATGAACACTGAAGCTTTCTTT

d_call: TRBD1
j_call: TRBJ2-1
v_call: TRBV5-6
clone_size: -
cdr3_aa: CASSILPGQSYNEQFF
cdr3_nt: TGTGCCAGCAGCATCCTGCCGGGACAGTCCTACAATGAGCAGTTCTTC

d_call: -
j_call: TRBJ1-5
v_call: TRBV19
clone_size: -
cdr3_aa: CASSPEFFSNQPQHF
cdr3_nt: TGTGCCAGTAGTCCCGAGTTCTTTAGCAATCAGCCCCAGCATTTT

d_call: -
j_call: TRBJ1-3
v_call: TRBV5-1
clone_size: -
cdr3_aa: CASSLVPGYGNTIYF
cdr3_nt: TGCGCCAGCAGCTTGGTTCCCGGGTATGGAAACACCATATATTTT

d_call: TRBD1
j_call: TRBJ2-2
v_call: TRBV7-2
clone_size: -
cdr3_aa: CASSKDRGGELFF
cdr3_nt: TGTGCCAGCAGCAAGGACAGGGGGGGGGAGCTGTTTTTT

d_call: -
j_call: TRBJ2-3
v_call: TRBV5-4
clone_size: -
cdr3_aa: CASSLPLSGDTQYF
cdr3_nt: TGTGCCAGCAGCTTGCCCCTGTCGGGAGATACGCAGTATTTT

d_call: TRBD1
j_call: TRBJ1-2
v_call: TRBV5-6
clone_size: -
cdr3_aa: CASSLDRGVNGYTF
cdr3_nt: TGTGCCAGCAGCCTAGACAGGGGAGTCAATGGCTACACCTTC

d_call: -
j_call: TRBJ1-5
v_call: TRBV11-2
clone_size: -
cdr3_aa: CASSLEGGALEPQHF
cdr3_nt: TGTGCCAGCAGCTTAGAGGGAGGGGCATTGGAGCCCCAGCATTTT

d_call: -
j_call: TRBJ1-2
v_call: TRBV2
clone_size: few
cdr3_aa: CASPRNGVDDYGYTF
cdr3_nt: TGTGCCAGCCCAAGGAACGGGGTTGATGACTATGGCTACACCTTC

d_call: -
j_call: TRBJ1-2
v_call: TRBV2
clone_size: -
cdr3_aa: CASSETGNRDGYTF
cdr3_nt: TGTGCCAGCAGTGAAACAGGAAACCGGGATGGCTACACCTTC

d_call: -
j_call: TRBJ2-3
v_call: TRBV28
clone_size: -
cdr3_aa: CASSGTSRVDTQYF
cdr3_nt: TGTGCCAGCAGTGGGACTTCCAGGGTGGATACGCAGTATTTT

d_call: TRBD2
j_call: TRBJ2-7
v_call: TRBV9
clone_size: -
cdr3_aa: CASSVNPGLAGGTYEQYF
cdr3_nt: TGTGCCAGCAGCGTAAATCCGGGACTAGCGGGAGGAACGTACGAGCAGTACTTC

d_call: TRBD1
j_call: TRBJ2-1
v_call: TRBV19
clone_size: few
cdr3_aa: CASSRPPGQGGAEQFF
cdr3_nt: TGTGCCAGTAGTAGGCCCCCGGGACAGGGGGGGGCTGAGCAGTTCTTC

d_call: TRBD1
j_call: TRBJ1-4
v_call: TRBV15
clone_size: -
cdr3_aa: CATSREGQGVEKLFF
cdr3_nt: TGTGCCACCAGCAGAGAAGGGCAGGGGGTGGAAAAACTGTTTTTT

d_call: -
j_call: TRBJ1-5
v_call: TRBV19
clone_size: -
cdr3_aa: CASSTDTGYSNQPQHF
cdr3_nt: TGTGCCAGTAGTACCGATACAGGCTATAGCAATCAGCCCCAGCATTTT

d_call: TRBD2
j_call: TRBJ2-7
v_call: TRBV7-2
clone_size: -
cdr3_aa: CASSPLAGKSSYEQYF
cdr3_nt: TGTGCCAGCAGCCCACTAGCGGGCAAAAGCTCCTACGAGCAGTACTTC

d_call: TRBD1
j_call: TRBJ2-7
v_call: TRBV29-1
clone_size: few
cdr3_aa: CSVEGTGGYEQYF
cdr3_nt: TGCAGCGTTGAAGGGACAGGGGGTTACGAGCAGTACTTC

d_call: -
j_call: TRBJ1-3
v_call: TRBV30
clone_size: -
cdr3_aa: CAWTASSSGNTIYF
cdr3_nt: TGTGCCTGGACTGCTTCTAGCTCTGGAAACACCATATATTTT

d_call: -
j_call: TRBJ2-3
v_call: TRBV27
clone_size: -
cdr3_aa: CASSYGSGDTDTQYF
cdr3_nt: TGTGCCAGCAGTTATGGTAGCGGAGACACAGATACGCAGTATTTT

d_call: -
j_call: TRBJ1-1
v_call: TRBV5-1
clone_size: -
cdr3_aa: CASSLRGSLNTEAFF
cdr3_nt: TGCGCCAGCAGCTTGAGGGGCAGTTTGAACACTGAAGCTTTCTTT

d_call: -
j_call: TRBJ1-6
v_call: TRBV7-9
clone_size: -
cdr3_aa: CASSLGGSGPPLHF
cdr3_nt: TGTGCCAGCAGCTTAGGAGGGTCGGGTCCACCCCTCCACTTT

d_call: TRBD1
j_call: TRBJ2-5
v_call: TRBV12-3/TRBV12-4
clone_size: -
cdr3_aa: CASRDSEWETQYF
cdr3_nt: TGTGCGTCCAGGGACAGCGAGTGGGAGACCCAGTACTTC

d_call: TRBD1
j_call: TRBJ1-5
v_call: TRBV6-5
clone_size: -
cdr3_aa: CASSTRDRDQPQHF
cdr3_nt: TGTGCCAGCAGTACCAGGGACAGGGATCAGCCCCAGCATTTT

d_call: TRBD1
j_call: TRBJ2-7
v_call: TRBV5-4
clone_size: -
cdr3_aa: CASSVGQGYYEQYF
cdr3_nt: TGTGCCAGCAGCGTGGGACAGGGTTACTACGAGCAGTACTTC

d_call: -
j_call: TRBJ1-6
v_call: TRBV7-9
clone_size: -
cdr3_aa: CASSPDSASSPLHF
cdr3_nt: TGTGCCAGCAGCCCAGACAGTGCAAGCTCACCCCTCCACTTT

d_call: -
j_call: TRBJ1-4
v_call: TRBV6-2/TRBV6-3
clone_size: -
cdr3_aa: CASSYPSREQYEKLFF
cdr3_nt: TGTGCCAGCAGTTACCCGAGCCGGGAGCAATATGAAAAACTGTTTTTT

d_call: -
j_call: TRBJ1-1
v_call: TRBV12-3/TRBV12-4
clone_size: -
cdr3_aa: CASSLGGSTEAFF
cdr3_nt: TGTGCCAGCAGTTTGGGGGGTAGTACTGAAGCTTTCTTT

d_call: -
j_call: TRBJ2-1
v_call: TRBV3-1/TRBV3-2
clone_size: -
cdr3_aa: CASSQNPQGQNEQFF
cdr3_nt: TGTGCCAGCAGCCAGAACCCCCAGGGGCAGAATGAGCAGTTCTTC

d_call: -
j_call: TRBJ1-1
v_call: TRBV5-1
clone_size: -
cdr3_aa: CASSPSGQTTLNTEAFF
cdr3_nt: TGCGCCAGCAGCCCCTCGGGACAAACCACCCTCAACACTGAAGCTTTCTTT

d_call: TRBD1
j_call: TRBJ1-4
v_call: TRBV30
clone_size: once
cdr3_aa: CAWSTPTGKEKLFF
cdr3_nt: TGTGCCTGGAGTACCCCGACAGGGAAAGAAAAACTGTTTTTT

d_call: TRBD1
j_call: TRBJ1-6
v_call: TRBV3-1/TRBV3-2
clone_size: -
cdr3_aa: CASSVRQGYNSPLHF
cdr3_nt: TGTGCCAGCAGCGTGCGACAGGGCTATAATTCACCCCTCCACTTT

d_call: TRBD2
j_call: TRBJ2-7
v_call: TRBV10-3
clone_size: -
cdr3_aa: CAIPPGGVGVAGTHEQYF
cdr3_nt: TGTGCCATCCCTCCCGGTGGGGTTGGAGTAGCGGGAACCCACGAGCAGTACTTC

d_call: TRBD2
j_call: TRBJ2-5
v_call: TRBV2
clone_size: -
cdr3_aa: CARSSGVETQYF
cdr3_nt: TGTGCCAGGTCTAGCGGGGTAGAGACCCAGTACTTC

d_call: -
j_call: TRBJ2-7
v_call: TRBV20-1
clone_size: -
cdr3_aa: CSASLGSGSYEQYF
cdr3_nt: TGCAGTGCCAGTCTCGGGAGTGGGTCCTACGAGCAGTACTTC

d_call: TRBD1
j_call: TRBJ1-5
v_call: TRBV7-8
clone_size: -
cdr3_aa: CASSFSGTGPQPQHF
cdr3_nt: TGTGCCAGCAGCTTTTCCGGGACAGGGCCCCAGCCCCAGCATTTT

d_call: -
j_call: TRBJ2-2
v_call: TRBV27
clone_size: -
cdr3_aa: CASSFLEGELFF
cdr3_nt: TGTGCCAGCAGTTTTCTGGAGGGGGAGCTGTTTTTT

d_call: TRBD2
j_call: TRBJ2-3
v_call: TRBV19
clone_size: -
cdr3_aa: CASSTGTSGSLGTDTQYF
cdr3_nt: TGTGCCAGTAGCACCGGGACTAGCGGGTCGCTAGGCACAGATACGCAGTATTTT

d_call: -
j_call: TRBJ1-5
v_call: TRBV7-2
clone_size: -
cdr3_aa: CASSLAWSAHQPQHF
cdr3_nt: TGTGCCAGCAGCTTGGCTTGGTCCGCCCATCAGCCCCAGCATTTT

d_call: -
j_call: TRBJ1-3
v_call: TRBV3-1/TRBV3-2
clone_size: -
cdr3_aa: CASSQVQAGNTIYF
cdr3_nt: TGTGCCAGCAGCCAAGTGCAGGCAGGAAACACCATATATTTT

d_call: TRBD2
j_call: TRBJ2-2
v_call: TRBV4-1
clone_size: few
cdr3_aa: CASRRGPGLVSNGELFF
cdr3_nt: TGCGCCAGCAGAAGGGGCCCCGGACTAGTTTCGAACGGGGAGCTGTTTTTT

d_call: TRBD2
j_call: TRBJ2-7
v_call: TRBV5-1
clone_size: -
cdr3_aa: CASSLEGVASGRRSEQYF
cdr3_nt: TGCGCCAGCAGCTTGGAAGGGGTCGCTAGCGGGAGGAGATCCGAGCAGTACTTC

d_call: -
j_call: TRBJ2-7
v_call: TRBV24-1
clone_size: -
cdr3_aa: CATSDLRGRQAQAYEQYF
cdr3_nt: TGTGCCACCAGTGATTTGCGGGGAAGACAGGCCCAAGCCTACGAGCAGTACTTC